This entry lists 18 T cell receptor beta chains sequenced from one sample in a study of chemoradiotherapy in HPV16-positive cancers. Here immunoSEQ multiplex PCR was the method, and the copy in TCRdb shows in-frame clones only, minus some. Among several thousand clones, approximately 80% were seen once, and the ten largest hold around 15%. The source material was tumor tissue, sampled from a patient who underwent chemoradiotherapy. The receptors were gathered from a human donor with HPV-associated anogenital cancer.

By proportion, this clone is large. V gene TRBV28 combines with J gene TRBJ1-1; no firm D call. The CDR3 is 11 amino acids. CDR1 and CDR2 (germline): MDHEN, SYDVKM. Trimming took off 1 base at V and 4 bases at J, with 1 base between the two ends. The CDR3 sequence is CASSLSTEAFF. The CDR3 nucleotides are TGTGCCAGCAGTTTATCCACTGAAGCTTTCTTT.

The chain joins TRBV5-1 to TRBJ1-2, with 7 bases identical to TRBD1. CDR1 is SGHRS, CDR2 YFSETQ, per germline. The CDR3 length is 17 residues. The J segment lost 5 bases and the V segment lost 0 bases, leaving 13 bases of the junction unmatched. In DNA, the CDR3 is TGCGCCAGCAGCTTGGGGACAGGTGGCAATACGGAATATGGCTACACCTTC. It specifies CASSLGTGGNTEYGYTF. Complete variable domain (other parts from reference TRBV5-1 and TRBJ1-2): KAGVTQTPRYLIKTRGQQVTLSCSPISGHRSVSWYQQTPGQGLQFLFEYFSETQRNKGNFPGRFSGRQFSNSRSEMNVSTLELGDSALYLCASSLGTGGNTEYGYTFGSGTRLTVV.

In DNA, the CDR3 is TGTGCCAGCTATTCCAGACAGGGGGCGGGGAACACTGAAGCTTTCTTT. It yields the protein CASYSRQGAGNTEAFF. The chain joins TRBV6-6 to TRBJ1-1; 10 bases map to TRBD1. After removal of 8 bases from V and 1 base from J, the junction contained 10 bases not matched to a gene. Germline-derived CDR1 and CDR2 are MNHNY and SVGAGI (reference sequence). The CDR3 contains 16 residues.

The rearrangement uses TRBV9 and TRBJ2-7, with TRBD1 matching 11 bases. The CDR3 runs 15 residues. Looked up from germline, CDR1 is SGDLS and CDR2 is YYNGEE. Trimming at V came to 3 bases and at J to 4 bases, leaving 6 bases not matched to a gene. The CDR3 bases are TGTGCCAGCAGCGCTGGACAGGGGGCGATGTACGAGCAGTACTTC. Encoded protein: CASSAGQGAMYEQYF.

This clone has a single count. V gene TRBV5-6 combines with J gene TRBJ1-1; D remains unclear. The CDR3 extends over 14 amino acids. Germline CDR1 is SGHDT and CDR2 is YYEEEE. V lost 1 base, J lost 5 bases, and 12 bases lay in between. The CDR3 protein is CASSLRGQVTEAFF. CDR3 sequence (DNA): TGTGCCAGCAGCTTGAGAGGGCAGGTGACTGAAGCTTTCTTT.

The V and J genes are TRBV6-6 and TRBJ1-2; 9 bases align to TRBD1. Trimming took 10 bases from V and 7 from J; bases not matched to a gene: 7. Germline V CDR1 and CDR2: MNHNY, SVGAGI (reference sequence). This CDR3 is 12 amino acids long. The CDR3 sequence: CATSGTGRGYTF. CDR3 nucleotide sequence: TGTGCCACCTCCGGGACAGGGCGTGGCTACACCTTC.

V is TRBV29-1 and J is TRBJ1-4; no clear D gene. Germline assignment: CDR1 SQVTM and CDR2 ANQGSEA. The CDR3 contains 15 residues. Trimming removed 2 bases from V and 8 bases from J, with 18 bases in between. The CDR3, as DNA: TGCAGCGTTGAAAGTCTACTGGCCCCCGGAGAAAAACTGTTTTTT. Translating it yields CSVESLLAPGEKLFF.

The chain has TRBV6-1 and TRBJ2-1; 13 bases are shared with TRBD2. Germline V lookup: CDR1 MNHNS, CDR2 SASEGT. There are 15 residues in the CDR3. The trim removed 6 bases at V and 7 bases at J, leaving 6 bases unmatched. The CDR3 DNA is TGTGCCAGCAGGGACCCGACTAGCGGGAGGAATGAGCAGTTCTTC. Residues: CASRDPTSGRNEQFF.

The chain recombines TRBV7-2 with TRBJ2-1; TRBD1 matches 7 bases. Germline CDR1 reads SGHTA; CDR2 reads FQGNSA. The CDR3 runs to 16 residues. V lost 2 bases, J lost 3 bases, and 7 bases stayed unmatched. The CDR3 protein is CASSLTVTGDYNEQFF. The CDR3 coding sequence is TGTGCCAGCAGCTTAACTGTAACAGGGGACTACAATGAGCAGTTCTTC.

CDR3 in DNA: TGTGCCAGCAGTTACTCCACCCCAGGTGGAAATCAGCCCCAGCATTTT. Its protein product is CASSYSTPGGNQPQHF. V gene TRBV6-6 combines with J gene TRBJ1-5; D is unresolved. CDR1 is MNHNY, CDR2 SVGAGI, per germline (reference sequence). This CDR3 region has 16 residues. Between the trimmed V and J ends, which lost 0 bases and 4 bases, there was a span of 13 bases.

This chain connects TRBV10-3 to TRBJ1-1; possibly TRBD1 for D (5 bases). V lost 6 bases and J 0 bases, leaving 14 bases between the germline ends. The germline CDR1 and CDR2 sequences are ENHRY and SYGVKD. CDR3 length: 15 residues. CDR3 sequence: CAISATDLLNTEAFF. The CDR3 DNA follows: TGTGCCATCAGCGCGACAGACCTTTTGAACACTGAAGCTTTCTTT.

The chain carries TRBV19 and TRBJ1-1; D not resolved. Looked up from germline, CDR1 is LNHDA and CDR2 is SQIVND (reference sequence). This CDR3 region has 15 residues. V gave up 6 bases and J gave up 0 bases, with 14 bases separating them. CDR3: CASRRDTAMNTEAFF. The CDR3 DNA reads TGTGCCAGTAGGAGAGATACAGCCATGAACACTGAAGCTTTCTTT.

The chain is built from TRBV6-8 and TRBJ1-4; weak D call: TRBD1 (5 bases). Trimming cost V 2 bases and J 8 bases, with 15 bases left between them. The CDR3 runs to 15 residues. Germline V gives CDR1 MNHGY, CDR2 SAAAGT. CDR3 nucleotides: TGTGCCAGCAGTTACCCGGGACGCGCTCGGGAAAAACTGTTTTTT. This translates into CASSYPGRAREKLFF.

This clone occurred a few times. The chain recombines TRBV7-2 with TRBJ2-1; no firm D call. From germline, CDR1 is SGHTA and CDR2 FQGNSA. CDR3 size: 15 residues. The V gene lost 2 bases and the J gene lost 0 bases, with 8 bases spanning the gap. The CDR3 DNA reads as TGTGCCAGCAGCTTAACAGCGAGCTCCTACAATGAGCAGTTCTTC. This codes for CASSLTASSYNEQFF.

This chain connects TRBV7-6 to TRBJ1-4, with D maybe TRBD1 (5 bases). The CDR3 covers 13 residues. The V end was cut by 8 bases, the J end by 13 bases, with 20 bases between. The germline V gene encodes CDR1 SGHVS and CDR2 FNYEAQ. This CDR3 is CASATGTDGGLFF. The CDR3 DNA reads TGTGCCAGCGCCACTGGGACCGACGGAGGACTGTTTTTT.

The chain carries TRBV27 and TRBJ2-1, with 15 bases that match TRBD2. The CDR3 has 19 amino acids. The V gene end was trimmed by 4 bases and the J gene end by 0 bases; junction bases not matched to a gene: 7. Per germline, CDR1 MNHEY and CDR2 SMNVEV (reference sequence). CDR3 region: CASSWTSGGVTSSYNEQFF. For the CDR3, the DNA is TGTGCCAGCAGTTGGACTAGCGGGGGGGTTACCAGCTCCTACAATGAGCAGTTCTTC.

V is TRBV19 and J is TRBJ2-5, with 9 bases lining up with TRBD1. CDR3 length: 14 residues. Germline CDR1 and CDR2: LNHDA and SQIVND (reference sequence). V trimming: 6 bases; J trimming: 5 bases; junction bases outside the gene matches: 7. CDR3: CASRPGQGTETQYF. The CDR3 bases are TGTGCCAGTAGACCGGGACAGGGTACGGAGACCCAGTACTTC.

This clone appeared a single time. This chain connects TRBV4-1 to TRBJ2-3, with 12 bases aligning to TRBD2. Trimming removed 0 bases from V and 1 base from J; junction bases left unmatched: 8. Germline CDR1 reads MGHRA; CDR2 reads YSYEKL. There are 19 residues in the CDR3. The CDR3 nucleotides are TGCGCCAGCAGCCAAGATGGGCCTAGCGGGGGGGCGGGCACAGATACGCAGTATTTT. This encodes CASSQDGPSGGAGTDTQYF.